The entry below gives a single T cell receptor (beta chain) sequence along with its context. Its antigen is unknown. Researchers amplified the TCR beta CDR3 regions from RNA transcripts. The TCR CDR3 first-round RT-PCR relied on the HTBI primer set. TCRdb independently ran MiXCR on the multiplex PCR reads; one entry per CDR3 protein. This sample yields about 840,000 distinct CDR3 sequences, of which about two fifths are seen a single time; 8.9% belongs to the top ten. This sample was included in a study of T cells in Graves' hyperthyroidism and ophthalmopathy. Study-level results: Blood samples included most of the expanded thyroid clonotypes exceeding 0.001.

Graves' hyperthyroidism was deemed stable absent ophthalmopathy progression within 18 months. Exclusion followed for patients with uncontrolled infection, other autoimmune disease, pregnancy or lactation. Each 10 ml fresh peripheral blood draw supplied the PBMCs. Sequenced material: blood. This clonotype was obtained from a man between 18 and 29 years old with Graves' hyperthyroidism.

As DNA, the CDR3 is TGTGCCGCAGACGGTAGCAATCAGCCCCAGCATTTT. Amino acids: CAADGSNQPQHF. V and J are TRBV10-3 and TRBJ1-5; D gene uncertain. The CDR3 is 12 amino acids. CDR1 is ENHRY and CDR2 is SYGVKD in the germline V gene. The V and J ends lost 11 bases and 0 bases respectively, with 8 bases between them.